The 13 T cell receptor beta chains listed next were all sequenced from one sample in a study of T cell responses to AZD1222 COVID-19 vaccine. Clones were sequenced by immunoSEQ multiplex PCR, and TCRdb holds only the in-frame ones, with some missing. Among approximately 150,000 clones, approximately 90% were seen once, and the ten largest hold around 2.6%. Sequencing was performed on peripheral blood, taken on day 0 of AZD1222 vaccination. The receptors shown here come from an adult in good health.

Concerning this clone itself: Mismatch with germline at one junction end may stem from a read error. The chain joins TRBV5-1 to TRBJ2-1, with D perhaps matching TRBD2 (6 bases). CDR3 length equals 14 residues. Germline assignment: CDR1 SGHRS and CDR2 YFSETQ. The CDR3, as DNA: TGCGCCAGCAGTACTCCGGAGGGGTACACTGAGCAGTTCTTC. This gives the protein CASSTPEGYTEQFF.

The rearrangement uses TRBV3-1 (or the pseudogene TRBV3-2) and TRBJ2-1; the D call may be TRBD1 or TRBD2 (5 bases each). Per germline, CDR1 LGHDT and CDR2 YNNKEL (reference sequence). The CDR3 spans 15 residues. V gave up 1 base and J gave up 4 bases, with 11 bases separating them. CDR3 nucleotide sequence: TGTGCCAGCAGCCAAGTCAGGGACCTATACAATGAGCAGTTCTTC. Translated, it gives CASSQVRDLYNEQFF.

The chain joins TRBV5-4 to TRBJ2-2; 10 nucleotides align to TRBD2. The CDR3 contains 16 residues. V lost 3 bases and J lost 1; bases outside the gene matches: 3. Germline CDR1 reads SGHNT; CDR2 reads YYREEE (reference sequence). CDR3 sequence: CASSSSGRVNTGELFF. DNA of the CDR3: TGTGCCAGCAGCTCTAGCGGGAGAGTGAACACCGGGGAGCTGTTTTTT.

V and J are TRBV28 and TRBJ1-1, with 9 bases matching TRBD1. The CDR3 loop spans 14 amino acids. With V trimmed by 6 bases and J by 10 bases, 12 bases remained unmatched. Germline V gene sequence: CDR1 MDHEN, CDR2 SYDVKM. The CDR3 sequence: CASRTTGQGWGAFF. For the CDR3, the DNA is TGTGCCAGCAGAACAACCGGACAGGGGTGGGGAGCTTTCTTT.

CDR3 sequence: CASSLGPPLSDTQYF. In DNA form, the CDR3 reads TGTGCCAGCAGTTTAGGACCACCTTTATCGGATACGCAGTATTTT. This rearrangement joins TRBV27 to TRBJ2-3; D is undetermined. With 2 bases removed from V and 6 bases from J, the gap between germline ends came to 15 bases. Germline CDR1 MNHEY, CDR2 SMNVEV (reference sequence). This CDR3 has 15 amino acids.

This sequence joins TRBV10-3 and TRBJ2-1; TRBD2 agrees at 8 bases. The V segment lost 10 bases and the J segment 6 bases; nucleotides outside the gene matches: 11. The CDR3 loop spans 14 amino acids. Germline V lookup: CDR1 ENHRY, CDR2 SYGVKD. CDR3 amino acids: CASGKREPPNEQFF. The CDR3 region has the DNA TGTGCCAGCGGTAAGCGGGAGCCCCCCAATGAGCAGTTCTTC.

The chain links TRBV4-2 to TRBJ1-3; D is ambiguous. V was clipped by 1 base and J by 4 bases, with 8 bases between them. The CDR3 runs to 14 residues. Germline V gives CDR1 LGHNA, CDR2 YNFKEQ. CDR3 region: CASSQVGGGNTIYF. The CDR3 coding sequence is TGTGCCAGCAGCCAAGTAGGAGGCGGAAACACCATATATTTT.

The chain links TRBV28 to TRBJ2-5, with D maybe TRBD2 (8 bases). Germline assignment: CDR1 MDHEN and CDR2 SYDVKM. CDR3 length: 19 amino acids. V was trimmed by 1 base and J by 7 bases, leaving 28 bases between them. This CDR3 is CASSLSGRGRGGRRGTQYF. The CDR3 nucleotides read TGTGCCAGCAGTTTATCGGGTAGGGGGCGAGGCGGGAGGAGAGGGACCCAGTACTTC.

J is TRBJ1-4 and V is TRBV6-5; tentative D call: TRBD1 (5 bases). Germline V CDR1 and CDR2: MNHEY, SVGAGI. The CDR3 runs 14 residues. Deletions cut 0 bases from V and 8 bases from J, with 10 bases between. The CDR3 DNA reads as TGTGCCAGCAGTTACTCGAGGGGAGGGGAAAAACTGTTTTTT. Residues: CASSYSRGGEKLFF.

This clone was picked up one time. J is TRBJ1-1 and V is TRBV5-8; D gene uncertain. Trimming stripped 1 base from V and 0 bases from J, with 10 bases between. This CDR3 has 15 residues. The germline V gene encodes CDR1 SGHTS and CDR2 YDEGEE. CDR3 in DNA: TGTGCCAGCAGCTTGATCAGGACGATGAACACTGAAGCTTTCTTT. This encodes CASSLIRTMNTEAFF.

The V call is TRBV5-4, the J call TRBJ1-1; D might be TRBD1 (6 bases). Trimming took 3 bases from V and 2 from J, leaving 14 bases between them. The CDR3 runs to 15 residues. Germline-derived CDR1 and CDR2 are SGHNT and YYREEE (reference sequence). CDR3 residues: CASSSPDRFNTEAFF. The DNA of the CDR3 is TGTGCCAGCAGCTCTCCGGACAGATTCAACACTGAAGCTTTCTTT.

This clone appeared once. This chain connects TRBV20-1 to TRBJ1-2, with unresolved D. Germline CDR1 DFQATT, CDR2 SNEGSKA (reference sequence). The ends were cut back, 7 bases at V and 7 bases at J, with 13 bases in the middle. The CDR3 runs 11 residues. The CDR3 nucleotides read TGCAGTGGTGGTCCCCTGGCTGGCTACACCTTC. As protein: CSGGPLAGYTF.

The rearrangement links TRBV9 to TRBJ2-7; D is unclear. The CDR3 consists of 14 residues. Germline assignment: CDR1 SGDLS and CDR2 YYNGEE. V shed 0 bases and J shed 0 bases, with 7 bases lying between them. DNA for the CDR3: TGTGCCAGCAGCGTAGACCTTAGCTCCTACGAGCAGTACTTC. It is translated as CASSVDLSSYEQYF.